The next 10 T cell receptor beta chains were all read from a single sample in a study of shared clonotypes between healthy human individuals. Some clones are missing from TCRdb's copy, which holds only in-frame ones; the method was immunoSEQ multiplex PCR. The data contain about 1 million clones, approximately 68% of them seen just once; the ten biggest clones take up about 1.5%. The specimen sequenced was memory CD4+ T cells sorted from blood. This sample's subset: CD45RA-negative fraction. These receptors all come from a man aged 18 to 35 in good health.

The chain employs TRBV19 and TRBJ2-5; 14 positions match TRBD2. This CDR3 contains 15 residues. Germline V gene sequence: CDR1 LNHDA, CDR2 SQIVND (reference sequence). Trimming at V came to 5 bases and at J to 5 bases, leaving 4 bases not matched to a gene. CDR3 coding DNA: TGTGCCAGTAGTTGGGGGACTAGCGGGAGTGAGACCCAGTACTTC. Its translation is CASSWGTSGSETQYF. The full variable domain, with the rest looked up from reference TRBV19 and TRBJ2-5, is DGGITQSPKYLFRKEGQNVTLSCEQNLNHDAMYWYRQDPGQGLRLIYYSQIVNDFQKGDIAEGYSVSREKKESFPLTVTSAQKNPTAFYLCASSWGTSGSETQYFGPGTRLLVL.

This rearrangement joins TRBV6-5 to TRBJ1-3; D is uncertain. Germline assignment: CDR1 MNHEY and CDR2 SVGAGI. The germline V and J ends were trimmed by 6 bases and 1 base, with 13 bases remaining between them. The CDR3 length is 15 residues. Written as DNA, the CDR3 is TGTGCCAGCAGGCGGGGAGGAGGATCTGGAAACACCATATATTTT. Protein: CASRRGGGSGNTIYF.

This sequence joins TRBV30 and TRBJ1-6; tentative D call: TRBD1 (5 bases). The CDR3 is 13 residues long. Germline-derived CDR1 and CDR2 are GTSNPN and SVGIG (reference sequence). The ends were cut back, 0 bases at V and 7 bases at J, with 7 bases in the middle. The CDR3 reads CAWSVGGNSPLHF. CDR3 nucleotide sequence: TGTGCCTGGAGTGTTGGGGGAAATTCACCCCTCCACTTT.

This clone has more than one count but fewer than ten. The chain combines TRBV2 with TRBJ2-7; D is unclear. The V end was cut by 6 bases, the J end by 2 bases, with 8 bases between. CDR1 is SNHLY and CDR2 is FYNNEI in the germline V gene. The CDR3 is 12 amino acids. The CDR3 region has the DNA TGTGCCAGCAGGGATCAAACCTACGAGCAGTACTTC. Translation: CASRDQTYEQYF.

The chain links TRBV5-1 to TRBJ1-2; D is ambiguous. The CDR3 covers 14 residues. Germline values: CDR1 SGHRS, CDR2 YFSETQ. V lost 5 bases and J lost 0, with 11 bases in between. CDR3 nucleotides: TGCGCCAGCAGGCGGACGGAAACTAACTATGGCTACACCTTC. This sequence encodes CASRRTETNYGYTF.

In the case of this clone: Other DNA sequences within the sample encode an identical CDR3. The CDR3 reads CASRGTGNTEAFF. In DNA form, the CDR3 reads TGTGCCAGCAGGGGAACAGGGAACACTGAAGCTTTCTTT. J is TRBJ1-1 and V is TRBV2; a weak D match, TRBD1 (5 bases). V was trimmed by 6 bases and J by 1 base, leaving 9 bases between them. Germline CDR1 and CDR2: SNHLY and FYNNEI. The CDR3 covers 13 residues. The whole variable domain, remainder taken from reference TRBV2 and TRBJ1-1, is EPEVTQTPSHQVTQMGQEVILRCVPISNHLYFYWYRQILGQKVEFLVSFYNNEISEKSEIFDDQFSVERPDGSNFTLKIRSTKLEDSAMYFCASRGTGNTEAFFGQGTRLTVV.

This clone was recorded many times. V usage is TRBV7-3 and J usage is TRBJ2-2; D may be TRBD1 (5 bases). This CDR3 has 15 amino acids. The germline CDR1 and CDR2 sequences are SGHTA and FQGTGA. Trimming stripped 3 bases from V and 6 bases from J, with 14 bases between. The CDR3 DNA follows: TGTGCCAGCAGCTTGGAAGTGGGGCAAGCCGGGGAGCTGTTTTTT. This encodes CASSLEVGQAGELFF.

The chain couples TRBV28 to TRBJ1-1; 8 bases are a match to TRBD1. Germline V gene data show CDR1 as MDHEN and CDR2 as SYDVKM. The CDR3 is made up of 14 amino acids. With 6 bases clipped from V and 4 bases from J, the junction kept 7 bases outside the gene matches. The chain's CDR3 is CASRPGGGGTEAFF. CDR3 bases: TGTGCCAGCAGGCCAGGGGGCGGGGGCACTGAAGCTTTCTTT.

The J gene is TRBJ2-2, the V gene TRBV5-1; TRBD2 matches at 7 bases. The germline V gene has CDR1 SGHRS and CDR2 YFSETQ. The V segment lost 0 bases and the J segment 4 bases; nucleotides outside the gene matches: 3. The CDR3 spans 15 residues. CDR3 bases: TGCGCCAGCAGCTTGGGAGGACTAGGCACCGGGGAGCTGTTTTTT. It specifies CASSLGGLGTGELFF.

Of note for this clone: Other nucleotide sequences in the sample specify the same CDR3. The chain is built from TRBV5-1 and TRBJ1-5; TRBD1 is a possible D gene (5 bases). The CDR3 covers 14 residues. CDR1 and CDR2 (germline): SGHRS, YFSETQ. With 2 bases removed from V and 1 base from J, the gap between germline ends came to 7 bases. In DNA, the CDR3 is TGCGCCAGCAGCTTAGAGGGGAGCAATCAGCCCCAGCATTTT. This encodes CASSLEGSNQPQHF.